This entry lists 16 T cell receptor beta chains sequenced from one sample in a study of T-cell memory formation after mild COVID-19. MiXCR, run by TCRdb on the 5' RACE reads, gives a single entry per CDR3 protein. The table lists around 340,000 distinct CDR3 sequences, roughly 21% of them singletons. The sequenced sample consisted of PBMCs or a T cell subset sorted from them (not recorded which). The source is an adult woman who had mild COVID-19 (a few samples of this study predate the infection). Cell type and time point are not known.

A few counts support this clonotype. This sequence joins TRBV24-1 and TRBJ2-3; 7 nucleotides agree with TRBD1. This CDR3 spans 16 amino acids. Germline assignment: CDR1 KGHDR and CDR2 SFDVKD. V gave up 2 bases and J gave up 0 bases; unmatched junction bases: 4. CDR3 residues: CATSDWDRASTDTQYF. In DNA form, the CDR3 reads TGTGCCACCAGTGATTGGGACAGAGCTAGCACAGATACGCAGTATTTT.

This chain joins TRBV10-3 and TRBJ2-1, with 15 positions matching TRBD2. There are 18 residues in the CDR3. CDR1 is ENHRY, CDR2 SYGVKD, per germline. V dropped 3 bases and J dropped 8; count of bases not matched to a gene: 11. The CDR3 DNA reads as TGTGCCATCAGTGACCCTCGTGGACTAGCGGGAGGGTACGATGAGCAGTTCTTC. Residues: CAISDPRGLAGGYDEQFF.

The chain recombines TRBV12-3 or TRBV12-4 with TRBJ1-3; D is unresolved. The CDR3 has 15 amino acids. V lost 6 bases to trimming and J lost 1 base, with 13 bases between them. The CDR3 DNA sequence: TGTGCCAGCAGCCTCTCGCCCGGGTCTGGAAACACCATATATTTT. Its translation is CASSLSPGSGNTIYF.

The CDR3 reads CASSTPLAGADEQFF. The CDR3 nucleotides read TGTGCCAGCAGCACCCCCCTAGCGGGGGCGGATGAGCAGTTCTTC. J is TRBJ2-1 and V is TRBV7-9, with 10 bases identical to TRBD2. Germline CDR1 is SEHNR and CDR2 is FQNEAQ (reference sequence). V lost 5 bases, J lost 8 bases, and 9 bases stayed unmatched. The length of the CDR3 is 15 residues.

The CDR3 DNA sequence: TGTGCCAGCAGTTTAAAAGCGGGCCTAAATTACGAGCAGTACTTC. Its translation is CASSLKAGLNYEQYF. This chain uses TRBV27 with TRBJ2-7; TRBD2 is a possible D gene (6 bases). V was cut by 2 bases and J by 4 bases, with 15 bases left in between. The CDR3 runs to 15 residues. Germline values: CDR1 MNHEY, CDR2 SMNVEV (reference sequence).

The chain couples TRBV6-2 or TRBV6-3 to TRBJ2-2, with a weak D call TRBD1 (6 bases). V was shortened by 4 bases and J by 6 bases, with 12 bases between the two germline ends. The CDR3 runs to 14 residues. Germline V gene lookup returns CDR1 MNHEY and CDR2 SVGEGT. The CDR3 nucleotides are TGTGCCAGCAGTTTCCACAGGGATCCCGGGGAGCTGTTTTTT. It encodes CASSFHRDPGELFF.

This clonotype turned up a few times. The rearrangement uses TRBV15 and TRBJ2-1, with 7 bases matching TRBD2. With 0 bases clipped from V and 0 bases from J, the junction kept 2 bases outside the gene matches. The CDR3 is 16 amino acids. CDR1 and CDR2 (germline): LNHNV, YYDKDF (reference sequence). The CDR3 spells CATSRDRGGSYNEQFF. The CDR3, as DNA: TGTGCCACCAGCAGAGATCGCGGGGGCTCCTACAATGAGCAGTTCTTC.

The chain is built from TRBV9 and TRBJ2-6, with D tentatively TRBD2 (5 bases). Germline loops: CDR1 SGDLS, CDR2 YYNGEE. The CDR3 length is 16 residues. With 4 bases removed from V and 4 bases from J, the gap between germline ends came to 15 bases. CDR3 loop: CASSPTRASGANVLTF. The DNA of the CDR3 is TGTGCCAGCAGCCCGACGAGGGCGAGCGGGGCCAACGTCCTGACTTTC.

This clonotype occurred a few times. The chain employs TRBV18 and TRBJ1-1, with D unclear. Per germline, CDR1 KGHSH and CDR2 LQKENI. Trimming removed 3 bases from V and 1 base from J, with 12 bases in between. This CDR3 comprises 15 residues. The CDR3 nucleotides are TGTGCCAGCTCACCTTTGGTACCGACGAACACTGAAGCTTTCTTT. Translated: CASSPLVPTNTEAFF.

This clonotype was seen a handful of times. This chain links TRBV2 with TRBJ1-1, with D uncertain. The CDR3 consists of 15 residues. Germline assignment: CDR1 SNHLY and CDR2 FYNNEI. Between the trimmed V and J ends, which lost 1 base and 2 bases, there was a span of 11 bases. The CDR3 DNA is TGTGCCAGCAGTGAAGAGAGTAGAGGAAACACTGAAGCTTTCTTT. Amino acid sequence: CASSEESRGNTEAFF.

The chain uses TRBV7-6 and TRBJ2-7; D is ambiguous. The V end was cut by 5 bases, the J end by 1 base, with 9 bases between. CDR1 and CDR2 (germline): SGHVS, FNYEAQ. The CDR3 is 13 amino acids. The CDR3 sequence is CASSPKLSYEQYF. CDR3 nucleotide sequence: TGTGCCAGCAGCCCGAAGTTGTCCTACGAGCAGTACTTC.

CDR3 residues: CASSLVSGSVYEQYF. The CDR3 DNA reads TGTGCCAGCAGCTTAGTTAGCGGGAGCGTCTACGAGCAGTACTTC. This chain links TRBV13 with TRBJ2-7; 9 bases map to TRBD2. Germline-derived CDR1 and CDR2 are PRHDT and FYEKMQ (reference sequence). The CDR3 is 15 residues long. The junction had 4 bases not matched to a gene; V was cut back by 1 base and J by 3 bases.

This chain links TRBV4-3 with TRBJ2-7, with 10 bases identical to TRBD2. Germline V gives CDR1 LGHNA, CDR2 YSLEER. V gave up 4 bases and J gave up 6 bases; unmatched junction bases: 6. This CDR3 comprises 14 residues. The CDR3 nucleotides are TGCGCCAGCAGCCCGGGGCTAGCGGGAGTCGAGCAGTACTTC. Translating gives CASSPGLAGVEQYF.

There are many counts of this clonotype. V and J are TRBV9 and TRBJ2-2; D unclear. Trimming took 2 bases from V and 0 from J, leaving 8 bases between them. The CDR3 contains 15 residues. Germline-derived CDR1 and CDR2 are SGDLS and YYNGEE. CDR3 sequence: CASSVSTSNTGELFF. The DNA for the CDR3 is TGTGCCAGCAGCGTTTCGACATCGAACACCGGGGAGCTGTTTTTT.

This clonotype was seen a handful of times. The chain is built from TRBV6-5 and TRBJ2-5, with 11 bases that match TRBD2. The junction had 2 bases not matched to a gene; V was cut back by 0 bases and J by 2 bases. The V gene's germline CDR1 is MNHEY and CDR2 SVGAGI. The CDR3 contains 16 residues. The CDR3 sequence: CASSYSWTSGQETQYF. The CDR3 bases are TGTGCCAGCAGTTACTCGTGGACTAGCGGGCAAGAGACCCAGTACTTC.

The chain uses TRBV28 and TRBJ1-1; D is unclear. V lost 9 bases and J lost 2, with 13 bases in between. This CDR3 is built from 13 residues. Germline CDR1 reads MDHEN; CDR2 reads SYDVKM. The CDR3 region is CASFPGPNTEAFF. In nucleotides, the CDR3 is TGTGCCAGTTTTCCGGGCCCCAACACTGAAGCTTTCTTT.